Sequencing of this T cell receptor beta chain was carried out in a study of blood T cell repertoires in COVID-19. Germline V gene lookup returns CDR1 KGHSH and CDR2 LQKENI. The CDR3 is 16 residues long. The ends lost 9 bases at V and 6 bases at J; junction bases unmatched: 18. Participant-given clinical history determined each cohort assignment. Recovered status in Cohort 3 required two negative PCRs, clearance, or symptom resolution. Sequenced by immunoSEQ multiplex PCR; TCRdb stores in-frame clones only, minus some. The table records around 200,000 clones, approximately 89% of them present only once.

The sequence derives from a man aged 40-49 years who had recovered from COVID-19. The J gene is TRBJ1-2, the V gene TRBV18; 8 nucleotides agree with TRBD1. The sample comprised PBMCs or T cells enriched from blood (not recorded which). The CDR3 DNA reads TGTGCCAGTCCCCATGACAGGGGCCTCCCCTATGATGGCTACACCTTC. Translating gives CASPHDRGLPYDGYTF.